This T cell receptor (beta chain) was retrieved from a study of graft-versus-host responses after intestinal transplantation. Looking at the study overall: Recipients underwent multivisceral, liver-intestinal, or isolated intestinal transplants. Following induction with anti-thymocyte globulin, all recipients were given tacrolimus and steroids for two to three years.

Using immunoSEQ multiplex PCR, the repertoire was profiled, and TCRdb retains in-frame clones only, with some absent. This table has thousands of clones, over 90% appearing once. This CDR3 is 14 amino acids long. V was clipped by 7 bases and J by 5 bases, with 18 bases between them. Germline V gene sequence: CDR1 MNHEY, CDR2 SMNVEV (reference sequence). This rearrangement joins TRBV27 to TRBJ2-7; unclear D gene. The clonotype comes from a human patient who received an intestinal transplant, so some T cells may come from the graft donor. Material: PBMCs, obtained 11 days after intestinal transplantation. CDR3 amino acids: CASTKAGPADEQYF. In nucleotides, the CDR3 is TGTGCCAGCACCAAAGCAGGTCCGGCGGACGAGCAGTACTTC.